What follows is one TCR beta chain and its context. No cognate antigen has been identified for it. No base quality information exists; no much larger clone differs at one position. Germline trimming: 5 bases from V, 10 bases from J; junction bases outside gene matches: 4. CDR3 length: 11 amino acids, cysteine to phenylalanine. CDR3 DNA only is kept here, 33 bases in frame from base 1. CDR1 and CDR2, per the germline V gene, are SGHVS and FNYEAQ. This entry belongs to a study of blood T cell repertoires in COVID-19 (dated by TCRdb to 2018 to 2021). Study-wide context: Collaborator samples came from the United States, Italy and Spain and covered acute and convalescent phases of COVID-19. Where available, HLA class I and class II types were taken from metadata supplied by the sample provider and were not determined by assay-based typing. The samples were drawn from two sources: the first 160 participants of the ongoing ImmuneRACE study, and over 950 subjects contributed by 6 global collaborators. The dataset comprised deeply sampled blood TCRbeta repertoires from subjects exposed to, actively infected with, or recovered from COVID-19. The repertoires were released in a freely available public database meant as a resource for research on the immune response to SARS-CoV-2. The prospective study material was composed of cDNA or gDNA derived from T cells, B-cell-depleted T cells, or PBMCs. Nearly every sample came with metadata listing a de-identified subject ID, COVID-19 status, age in years and sex. Study-wide conclusions, independent of this receptor: Clinical and demographic metadata were provided uncurated, with the amount varying by source and participant.

Another Seattle source contributed samples from volunteer blood donors who had recovered from COVID-19. Collaborating institutions collected whole blood in K2EDTA tubes following their own protocols. For TCRbeta analysis, collaborators shipped samples in one of three forms: frozen whole blood, isolated PBMCs, or DNA extracted from either of those sample types. The immunoSEQ Assay, a bias-controlled multiplex PCR, was used to amplify TCRbeta CDR3 regions from genomic DNA. Per the source publication's procedure: The number of nucleated cells in each sample was estimated by amplification of reference gene primers within the assay. Sequence reads were collapsed and filtered to measure the absolute abundance of every unique TCRbeta CDR3 rearrangement. For each sample, productive Simpson clonality was calculated as the square root of Simpson's diversity index over productive rearrangements. The immuneACCESS repertoire file appears here via TCRdb, limited to in-frame rearrangements. These files lack a portion of the clones; in checked studies, under half of the deficit traces to unresolved V genes, and the cause of the others is not known. Clonal size and the V and J genes are those of that table, whereas D and trimming came from the DNA. The sample table holds over 200,000 clones, of which about nine tenths were seen once. The ten most abundant clones make up less than 5% of the sample.

In this chain, TRBV7-6 is recombined with TRBJ2-7; 8 bases in the junction line up with TRBD1. This receptor was obtained from a man in his 60s who had recovered from COVID-19. Sequences were obtained from peripheral blood. The DNA sequence is TGTGCCAGCAGCCCGGGACAGGAACAGTACTTC. Its protein product is CASSPGQEQYF.